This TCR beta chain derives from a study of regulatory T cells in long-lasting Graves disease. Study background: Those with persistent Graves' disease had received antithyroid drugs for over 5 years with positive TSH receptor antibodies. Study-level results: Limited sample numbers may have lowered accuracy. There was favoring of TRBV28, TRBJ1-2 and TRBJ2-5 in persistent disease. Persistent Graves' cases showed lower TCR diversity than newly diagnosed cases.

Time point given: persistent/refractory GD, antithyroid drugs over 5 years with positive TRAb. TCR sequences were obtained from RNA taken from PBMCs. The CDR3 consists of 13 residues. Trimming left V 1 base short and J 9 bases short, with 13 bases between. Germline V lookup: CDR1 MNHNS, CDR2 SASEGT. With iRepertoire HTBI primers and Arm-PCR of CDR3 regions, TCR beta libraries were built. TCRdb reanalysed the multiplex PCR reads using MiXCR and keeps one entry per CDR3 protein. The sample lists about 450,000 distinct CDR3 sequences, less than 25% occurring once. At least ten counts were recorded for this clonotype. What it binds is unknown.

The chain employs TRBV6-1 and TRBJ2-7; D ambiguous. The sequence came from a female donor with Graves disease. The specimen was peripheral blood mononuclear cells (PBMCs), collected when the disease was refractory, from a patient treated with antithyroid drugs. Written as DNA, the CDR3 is TGTGCCAGCAGTGAAGGAGCGTGGAATGGGCAGTACTTC. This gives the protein CASSEGAWNGQYF.